Sequencing of this TCR beta chain was carried out in a study of beta chain features in type 1 diabetes (dated 2018 in TCRdb). Some background on the complete study: Mean age, gender distribution, total cell number and subset yield were not different between patients and healthy donors. Naive and central memory subsets were obtained from all 30 or so donors, but regulatory and stem cell-like memory subsets were isolated from only 8 patients and roughly eight healthy donors. A total of 85 million to 140 million sorted cells were examined across all samples, and a strong correlation was observed between cell number per subset and RNA yield. The study compared the TCRB repertoires of sorted circulating CD4+ T cell subsets in recently diagnosed type 1 diabetes patients with those in matched healthy donors.

Summary of the overall study and its limitations: Sequencing cDNA rather than genomic DNA could over-represent highly expressing activated cells, although activation and CD3 levels did not differ between groups. Fewer insertions and more nucleotide deletions at VDJ recombination sites were observed in patients with type 1 diabetes, implying thymic rearrangement abnormalities. In all four CD4+ subsets, TCRB CDR3 length was moderately but significantly shorter in type 1 diabetes patients. Because small numbers of individuals were included in the HLA sub-analyses, any influence of HLA type on TCRB rearrangement was left unresolved. Shorter templates might have been favored by PCR, but patient and control samples were amplified and corrected together, so both groups would have been affected equally by any skew. The naive, central memory and regulatory TCRB repertoires appeared to resemble one another more closely among patients than among healthy donors.

Each donor gave one peripheral blood draw, averaging approximately 0.11 L, which was collected into heparinised tubes. A BD FACSAria II was used to sort naive, central memory, regulatory and stem cell-like memory CD4+ T cells with a panel that included CD45RO, CCR7, CD25, CD127, CD95 and CD27. Every sorted population had a purity above 98%. PBMCs were isolated immediately by Lymphoprep density gradient centrifugation and stained directly without culture. Samples were stained and sorted in pairs, with one healthy donor and one patient per experiment, so that batch effects were minimized. Inclusive of the bounding cysteine and phenylalanine, the CDR3 is 16 residues long. Only CDR3 DNA remains: 48 bases, in frame from the first base. Here V drops 5 bases and J drops 1 base, and the junction holds 3 bases not matched to any gene. CDR1 SGHRS and CDR2 YFSETQ were looked up in the germline V gene. As to this clone: Its antigen is unknown. The record has no base qualities; no much larger clone is one base away.

All of the isolated RNA was reverse transcribed with the High Capacity cDNA Reverse Transcription Kit, so expressed TCRB transcripts were sequenced. Survey-depth immunoSEQ sequencing was performed on stem cell-like memory T cell samples, with an average of about 1.01 million total reads per sample. After sorted cells were lysed in RLT buffer, RNA was extracted with DNase-treated RNeasy Micro or Mini kits, with the choice depending on cell number. To prevent cross-contamination, every cell subset was processed on its own, while patient and healthy donor samples were processed together. The immunoSEQ multiplex PCR was used to amplify TCRB sequences from cDNA, generating 87-bp fragments that spanned the CDR3 region. Sequencing of the amplicons was done on the Illumina HiSeq platform. Turning to the authors' computational methods: Synthetic template baselines were used to correct PCR bias computationally, reads within Hamming distance 2 were collapsed, and singletons that could not be merged were discarded. Reads were aligned to IMGT to assign V, D and J genes, CDR3 length, and insertions or deletions at six rearrangement sites. Within each subset, clonotype counts were normalized to sorted cell number, and only after that were true diversity and Gini coefficients computed with the tcR R package. Repertoire sharing was quantified using the overlap coefficient calculated on TCRB nucleotide sequences. This immuneACCESS table, as held by TCRdb, lists in-frame sequences with V and J called but not all clones. Of the missing ones, under half trace to an unresolved V gene in checked studies; the others have no known cause. V, J and clone size derive from that table, while D and trimming were established from the DNA sequence. This sample holds fewer than 25,000 clones; about 50% were observed only once. Jointly, the top ten make up approximately 0.42% of the sample.

Recombination joined TRBV5-1 with TRBJ2-2, and 12 junction bases match TRBD2. This receptor was identified in a man younger than 35 in good health. Sequenced material: stem cell memory CD4+ T cells from blood. The label giving this sample's cell subset or site can be read as: stem cell-like memory CD4+ T cells. In nucleotides, the sequence is TGCGCCAGCAGGCTAGCGGGAGGGGTGAACACCGGGGAGCTGTTTTTT. This is translated as CASRLAGGVNTGELFF.